This is a list of T cell receptor beta chains from one sample in a study of beta chain features in type 1 diabetes. Sequencing used immunoSEQ multiplex PCR; TCRdb keeps in-frame clones, though not all of them. The repertoire holds fewer than 350,000 clones, with roughly 8% as singletons. Sequenced material: central memory CD4+ T cells from blood. These receptors all stem from a woman aged 18 to 35 in good health. The CDR3 runs from the conserved cysteine through the conserved F or W. The D gene is left open where the match is weak. Part of the rows lack a size; the others show once, few, many or a class for expanded clones.

d_gene	v_gene	j_gene	len	abundance	CDR3nt	CDR3aa
-	TRBV7-3	TRBJ1-6	13	few	TGTGCCAGCAGCCTTGATTTCGTATCACCCCTCCACTTT	CASSLDFVSPLHF
-	TRBV25-1	TRBJ1-1	12	few	TGTGCCAGTAGGGGACAAACCCCTGAAGCTTTCTTT	CASRGQTPEAFF
-	TRBV18	TRBJ1-2	13	many	TGTGCCAGCTCACCGGACAGTAGTTATGGCTACACCTTC	CASSPDSSYGYTF
-	TRBV6-5	TRBJ1-4	12	-	TGTGCCAGCAGTTCAGACGATGAAAAACTGTTTTTT	CASSSDDEKLFF
-	TRBV11-3	TRBJ2-5	15	-	TGTGCCAGCAGCCCTACGGGACACCCCCGAGAGACCCAGTACTTC	CASSPTGHPRETQYF
-	TRBV4-3	TRBJ1-2	16	-	TGCGCCAGCAGCCAAGATAGGCAGGGGACTTTCTATGGCTACACCTTC	CASSQDRQGTFYGYTF
-	TRBV14	TRBJ1-3	16	-	TGTGCCAGCAGCCCCAAGACAGGCAGATCTGGAAACACCATATATTTT	CASSPKTGRSGNTIYF
-	TRBV6-1	TRBJ2-3	12	few	TGTGCCAGCACGACTTCTAGAGATACGCAGTATTTT	CASTTSRDTQYF
-	TRBV29-1	TRBJ2-3	16	-	TGCAGCGTTGTTGACAGGATTAAAACTAGCACAGATACGCAGTATTTT	CSVVDRIKTSTDTQYF
-	TRBV5-8	TRBJ1-5	14	few	TGTGCCAGCAGCTTGATGGCGGGAGGCCAGCCCCAGCATTTT	CASSLMAGGQPQHF
-	TRBV10-3	TRBJ1-6	10	few	TGTGCCATCAGACATTCACCCCTCCACTTT	CAIRHSPLHF
-	TRBV7-9	TRBJ1-5	13	many	TGTGCCAGCAGCTTAGTCCTTGACGGCCCCCAGCATTTT	CASSLVLDGPQHF
-	TRBV2	TRBJ2-3	13	few	TGTGCCAGCAGGCCAGACGTCACAGATACGCAGTATTTT	CASRPDVTDTQYF
-	TRBV7-9	TRBJ1-1	16	-	TGTGCCAGCAGCTTAGATGCCGTCCGGATGAACACTGAAGCTTTCTTT	CASSLDAVRMNTEAFF
-	TRBV19	TRBJ1-2	14	-	TGTGCCAGTAGTGCTCCGGGGGACGTTTATGGCTACACCTTC	CASSAPGDVYGYTF
TRBD1	TRBV7-3	TRBJ1-2	13	few	TGTGCCAGCAGCCTCGACAGGGGCTATGGCTACACCTTC	CASSLDRGYGYTF
-	TRBV7-8	TRBJ1-2	15	-	TGTGCCAGCAGCCCAGGGTGGGGGCTAAACTATGGCTACACCTTC	CASSPGWGLNYGYTF
-	TRBV29-1	TRBJ1-5	13	few	TGCAGCGCCGAAGGGGGGCGCGGACAGCCCCAGCATTTT	CSAEGGRGQPQHF
-	TRBV21-1	TRBJ2-7	16	many	TGTGCCAGCAGCAAACGACGGGGGGCGAGCTCCTACGAGCAGTACTTC	CASSKRRGASSYEQYF
TRBD1	TRBV28	TRBJ1-4	14	-	TGTGCCAGCAGTTCCGGGACAGTTAATGAAAAACTGTTTTTT	CASSSGTVNEKLFF
-	TRBV7-2	TRBJ2-1	14	-	TGTGCCAGCAGCTTAGGTTCTTTCTCAGATGAGCAGTTCTTC	CASSLGSFSDEQFF
TRBD1	TRBV28	TRBJ1-5	14	few	TGTGCCAGTACCACAGGGGGCCAGGATCAGCCCCAGCATTTT	CASTTGGQDQPQHF
TRBD1	TRBV27	TRBJ1-6	19	-	TGTGCCAGCAGTTTTCGCGTGCGGGACAGGGGGCGCGGTAATTCACCCCTCCACTTT	CASSFRVRDRGRGNSPLHF
-	TRBV7-9	TRBJ2-5	15	many	TGTGCCAGCAGCTTACAGGCAGGGACCCAAGAGACCCAGTACTTC	CASSLQAGTQETQYF
-	TRBV28	TRBJ1-5	15	many	TGTGCCAGCAGTAGTTCCCGGGGTTACAATCAGCCCCAGCATTTT	CASSSSRGYNQPQHF
-	TRBV5-5	TRBJ2-3	14	few	TGTGCCAGCAACCGGGGAACGCTCGGGGATACGCAGTATTTT	CASNRGTLGDTQYF
-	TRBV9	TRBJ1-4	15	many	TGTGCCAGCAGCCCGACTTCGGACGGATATGAAAAACTGTTTTTT	CASSPTSDGYEKLFF
-	TRBV18	TRBJ1-1	14	-	TGTGCCAGCTCACCACAGGGAATGAACACTGAAGCTTTCTTT	CASSPQGMNTEAFF
TRBD2	TRBV7-2	TRBJ2-7	15	few	TGTGCCAGCAGCAACCGACTAGCGGGAGCCTACGAGCAGTACTTC	CASSNRLAGAYEQYF